A single sample is the source of the 16 T cell receptor beta chains below, sequenced in a study of blood T cell repertoires in COVID-19 (dated by TCRdb to about 2020). Receptor libraries were prepared by the immunoSEQ multiplex PCR assay. The source is immuneACCESS, and TCRdb retained only in-frame sequences with V and J called. Part of the clones is not carried over; for the studies checked, unresolved V genes explain less than half of this, and the remainder is unexplained. The sample yields approximately 300,000 clones; 75% to 90% were counted once. In total, the top ten clones hold 6.3% of the sample. Sequenced input: peripheral blood. The receptors shown here come from a woman aged 45-60 years with COVID-19, enrolled during active disease.

The chain carries TRBV27 and TRBJ2-7, with TRBD2 matching over 10 bases. This CDR3 is built from 17 residues. Germline loops: CDR1 MNHEY, CDR2 SMNVEV (reference sequence). Trimming took 1 base from V and 0 from J; bases not matched to a gene: 6. DNA of the CDR3: TGTGCCAGCAGTTTATACCCCGGACTAGCGGCCTCCTACGAGCAGTACTTC. As protein: CASSLYPGLAASYEQYF.

This clone was picked up one time. V usage is TRBV5-1 and J usage is TRBJ1-2, with TRBD1 matching over 7 bases. The CDR3 extends over 17 amino acids. Trimming removed 4 bases from V and 7 bases from J; junction bases left unmatched: 19. In germline, CDR1 is SGHRS, CDR2 YFSETQ. The CDR3 bases are TGCGCCAGCAGCCCAGACCCCCCACAGGGGCGAATTGGTGGCTACACCTTC. It is translated as CASSPDPPQGRIGGYTF.

The chain has TRBV7-3 and TRBJ2-3; D remains ambiguous. The V gene lost 2 bases and the J gene lost 0 bases, with 15 bases spanning the gap. Germline V CDR1 and CDR2: SGHTA, FQGTGA. The CDR3 contains 17 residues. CDR3: CASSLGQTASSTDTQYF. DNA for the CDR3: TGTGCCAGCAGCTTAGGTCAAACAGCAAGTAGCACAGATACGCAGTATTTT.

The J gene is TRBJ1-3, the V gene TRBV9; D ambiguous. The CDR3 runs 17 residues. Trimming stripped 0 bases from V and 0 bases from J, with 13 bases between. Germline V gene lookup returns CDR1 SGDLS and CDR2 YYNGEE. This CDR3 reads CASSVATLGSSGNTIYF. The CDR3 nucleotides read TGTGCCAGCAGCGTAGCTACTTTGGGCAGCTCTGGAAACACCATATATTTT.

This clone was seen just once. V gene TRBV6-5 combines with J gene TRBJ2-7; 12 bases are a match to TRBD2. Germline CDR1 is MNHEY and CDR2 is SVGAGI. The CDR3 consists of 13 residues. V lost 8 bases, J lost 6 bases, and 5 bases stayed unmatched. The CDR3 nucleotides are TGTGCCAGCTCTAGCGGGAGGGCCCGCGAGCAGTACTTC. Protein: CASSSGRAREQYF.

The rearrangement links TRBV7-3 to TRBJ1-5; 7 bases are shared with TRBD1. The trim removed 0 bases at V and 3 bases at J, leaving 2 bases unmatched. The CDR3 contains 15 residues. Germline CDR1 SGHTA, CDR2 FQGTGA. CDR3 DNA sequence: TGTGCCAGCAGCTTAACCGGACAGGTCAATCAGCCCCAGCATTTT. Translation: CASSLTGQVNQPQHF.

The chain couples TRBV24-1 to TRBJ2-7, with 7 positions matching TRBD2. After removal of 5 bases from V and 3 bases from J, the junction contained 3 bases not matched to a gene. The CDR3 is 13 residues long. Germline CDR1 reads KGHDR; CDR2 reads SFDVKD. As DNA, the CDR3 is TGTGCCACCAGTGTTACGGGAGGCTACGAGCAGTACTTC. It yields the protein CATSVTGGYEQYF.

The chain employs TRBV6-1 and TRBJ1-4; 7 bases map to TRBD1. Germline V lookup: CDR1 MNHNS, CDR2 SASEGT. The CDR3 consists of 16 residues. The J segment lost 8 bases and the V segment lost 1 base, leaving 10 bases of the junction unmatched. This chain's CDR3 is CASSEGRTGVREKLFF. The DNA for the CDR3 is TGTGCCAGCAGTGAAGGGAGAACAGGGGTTCGGGAAAAACTGTTTTTT.

The rearrangement uses TRBV5-1 and TRBJ2-7; 7 bases agree with TRBD1. CDR1 SGHRS and CDR2 YFSETQ come from the germline V gene. The V gene end was trimmed by 8 bases and the J gene end by 0 bases; junction bases not matched to a gene: 8. The CDR3 runs 14 residues. The CDR3 DNA reads TGCGCCAGTCGAATACAGGGGAGCTCCTACGAGCAGTACTTC. It is translated as CASRIQGSSYEQYF. The full variable domain, with the rest looked up from reference TRBV5-1 and TRBJ2-7, is KAGVTQTPRYLIKTRGQQVTLSCSPISGHRSVSWYQQTPGQGLQFLFEYFSETQRNKGNFPGRFSGRQFSNSRSEMNVSTLELGDSALYLCASRIQGSSYEQYFGPGTRLTVT.

V usage is TRBV5-6 and J usage is TRBJ1-1; D possibly corresponds to TRBD1 (6 bases). CDR3 length: 13 amino acids. V dropped 9 bases and J dropped 7 bases, with 19 bases sitting between them. Germline assignment: CDR1 SGHDT and CDR2 YYEEEE. The CDR3 nucleotides are TGTGCCATCAGTTCCTCAGGGGCGCTTGAAGCTTTCTTT. Translating gives CAISSSGALEAFF.

The V gene is TRBV30, the J gene TRBJ2-1; 7 bases agree with TRBD2. Germline CDR1 GTSNPN, CDR2 SVGIG (reference sequence). Unmatched junction bases numbered 11, after V lost 3 bases and J lost 6 bases. The CDR3 is made up of 15 amino acids. In DNA form, the CDR3 reads TGTGCCTGGAGGGGGACTACCGTCGGATCCAATGAGCAGTTCTTC. This sequence encodes CAWRGTTVGSNEQFF.

This clone was detected once. The chain carries TRBV11-2 and TRBJ2-1; 8 positions match TRBD2. In germline, CDR1 is SGHAT, CDR2 FQNNGV. The J segment lost 2 bases and the V segment lost 7 bases, leaving 16 bases of the junction unmatched. The CDR3 spans 18 residues. CDR3 loop: CASTIRAPGRGAYNEQFF. The CDR3 nucleotides read TGTGCCAGCACCATTAGAGCCCCCGGGAGGGGGGCCTACAATGAGCAGTTCTTC.

The chain joins TRBV9 to TRBJ2-1; 9 bases line up with TRBD2. The CDR3 sequence is 15 residues long. V trimming: 0 bases; J trimming: 8 bases; junction bases outside the gene matches: 6. Germline assignment: CDR1 SGDLS and CDR2 YYNGEE. CDR3 sequence reads: CASSVDRGRVYEQFF. The CDR3 DNA follows: TGTGCCAGCAGCGTAGATCGCGGGAGGGTATATGAGCAGTTCTTC.

This chain uses TRBV5-5 with TRBJ2-3; 9 nucleotides agree with TRBD2. CDR3 length equals 14 residues. V lost 3 bases and J lost 4; bases outside the gene matches: 3. Germline V lookup: CDR1 SGHKS, CDR2 YYEKEE (reference sequence). The chain's CDR3 is CASSWKREADTQYF. The CDR3 DNA reads as TGTGCCAGCAGCTGGAAGCGGGAGGCAGATACGCAGTATTTT.

This clone was found a few times. V gene TRBV30 combines with J gene TRBJ2-1; 7 positions agree with TRBD1. This CDR3 is 14 amino acids long. Germline V gives CDR1 GTSNPN, CDR2 SVGIG (reference sequence). V shed 2 bases, J shed 4 bases, and the junction held 5 bases outside the gene matches. CDR3 sequence reads: CAWSLGQRYNEQFF. The CDR3, as DNA: TGTGCCTGGAGTTTGGGACAGCGTTACAATGAGCAGTTCTTC.

In its sample, this clone was seen once. The chain uses TRBV7-2 and TRBJ2-5; perhaps TRBD1 as D (5 bases). V was trimmed by 2 bases and J by 2 bases, leaving 12 bases between them. This CDR3 has 15 amino acids. From germline, CDR1 is SGHTA and CDR2 FQGNSA. DNA for the CDR3: TGTGCCAGCAGCTTACTGTCGAAGGGGCAAGAGACCCAGTACTTC. Its protein is CASSLLSKGQETQYF.